One and the same sample provided the 18 T cell receptor beta chains below, sequenced in a study of shared clonotypes between healthy human individuals. Some clones are missing from TCRdb's copy, which holds only in-frame ones; the method was immunoSEQ multiplex PCR. The repertoire consists of around 350,000 clones, with less than 85% occurring once and the leading ten covering about 9.4%. Specimen: memory CD4+ T cells sorted from blood. Sample subset: CD45RA-negative fraction. These receptors were obtained from a man aged 25 to 45 in good health.

The chain joins TRBV2 to TRBJ2-1; 12 nucleotides line up with TRBD1. The trim removed 5 bases at V and 9 bases at J, leaving 8 bases unmatched. The CDR3 is 15 residues long. Germline lookup yields CDR1 SNHLY and CDR2 FYNNEI. The CDR3 is CASSYYGTGGGEQFF. The DNA of the CDR3 is TGTGCCAGCAGTTACTACGGGACAGGGGGCGGTGAGCAGTTCTTC.

The V and J genes are TRBV28 and TRBJ2-7, with TRBD2 identical over 9 bases. The CDR3 has 15 amino acids. The junction had 9 bases not matched to a gene; V was cut back by 7 bases and J by 2 bases. Looked up from germline, CDR1 is MDHEN and CDR2 is SYDVKM. CDR3 loop: CASTTTAGGPYEQYF. For the CDR3, the DNA is TGTGCCAGCACCACAACAGCGGGAGGACCCTACGAGCAGTACTTC.

V is TRBV7-2 and J is TRBJ2-1; 10 bases map to TRBD2. Losses at the gene ends were 5 bases for V and 4 bases for J; bases not matched to a gene: 8. This CDR3 spans 16 amino acids. The germline V gene encodes CDR1 SGHTA and CDR2 FQGNSA. In nucleotides, the CDR3 is TGTGCCAGCAGCGCACCGGTACTAGCGGGATACAATGAGCAGTTCTTC. Translating gives CASSAPVLAGYNEQFF.

This rearrangement joins TRBV6-1 to TRBJ2-7; D tentatively reads TRBD1 or TRBD2 (5 bases each). The V end was cut by 5 bases, the J end by 7 bases, with 9 bases between. The CDR3 has 11 amino acids. Germline lookup yields CDR1 MNHNS and CDR2 SASEGT. The CDR3 region has the DNA TGTGCCAGCAGTTATTGGGGGGAGCAGTACTTC. Translated, it gives CASSYWGEQYF.

The rearrangement joins TRBV28 to TRBJ1-1; D ambiguous. V lost 1 base to trimming and J lost 11 bases, with 17 bases between them. Germline V gene sequence: CDR1 MDHEN, CDR2 SYDVKM. CDR3 length equals 14 residues. CDR3 residues: CASSLYVLAAGAFF. CDR3 sequence (DNA): TGTGCCAGCAGTTTATACGTCTTAGCAGCGGGGGCTTTCTTT.

The chain employs TRBV5-4 and TRBJ1-4; D might be TRBD1 (6 bases). V was cut by 0 bases and J by 7 bases, with 13 bases left in between. The CDR3 covers 15 residues. CDR1 SGHNT and CDR2 YYREEE come from the germline V gene (reference sequence). The CDR3 loop is CASSLGTEHSEKLFF. DNA for the CDR3: TGTGCCAGCAGCTTGGGGACAGAGCACAGTGAAAAACTGTTTTTT.

The V and J genes are TRBV5-5 and TRBJ2-5, with D tentatively TRBD1 or TRBD2 (5 bases each). The length of the CDR3 is 14 residues. V lost 2 bases, J lost 0 bases, and 8 bases lay in between. Germline CDR1 and CDR2: SGHKS and YYEKEE (reference sequence). CDR3 region: CASSFGANQETQYF. The CDR3 DNA follows: TGTGCCAGCAGCTTCGGGGCGAACCAAGAGACCCAGTACTTC.

The chain recombines TRBV25-1 with TRBJ1-4; D perhaps matches TRBD1 (5 bases). V lost 4 bases and J 0 bases, leaving 9 bases between the germline ends. This CDR3 has 15 residues. Germline V gene lookup returns CDR1 MGHDK and CDR2 SYGVNS. Written as DNA, the CDR3 is TGTGCCAGCAGTGCAGACAGTGCAACTAATGAAAAACTGTTTTTT. This translates into CASSADSATNEKLFF.

The chain links TRBV6-5 to TRBJ1-2; D gene unclear. The CDR3 runs to 10 residues. In germline, CDR1 is MNHEY, CDR2 SVGAGI. V was pared by 8 bases and J by 7 bases, with 8 bases between. The CDR3 DNA reads as TGTGCCAGCTCCTTGGGTGGCTACACCTTC. Its protein product is CASSLGGYTF.

J is TRBJ2-3 and V is TRBV6-1, with unresolved D. V gave up 6 bases and J gave up 0 bases, with 10 bases separating them. The CDR3 length is 14 residues. The germline CDR1 and CDR2 sequences are MNHNS and SASEGT. CDR3 DNA sequence: TGTGCCAGCAGGACTCGTGCTAGCACAGATACGCAGTATTTT. Residues: CASRTRASTDTQYF.

V gene TRBV15 combines with J gene TRBJ2-7, with D perhaps matching TRBD1 (6 bases). The germline CDR1 and CDR2 sequences are LNHNV and YYDKDF (reference sequence). The V end was cut by 1 base, the J end by 2 bases, with 12 bases between. The CDR3 consists of 15 residues. The CDR3 region is CATSRAGEGAYEQYF. CDR3 bases: TGTGCCACCAGCAGAGCCGGCGAGGGGGCCTACGAGCAGTACTTC.

The chain employs TRBV18 and TRBJ2-5; weak D call: TRBD1 (6 bases). CDR1 and CDR2 (germline): KGHSH, LQKENI. The CDR3 is 17 amino acids. The ends were cut back, 3 bases at V and 0 bases at J, with 17 bases in the middle. CDR3 coding DNA: TGTGCCAGCTCACCGTTCGGACAGACGAGAGACCAAGAGACCCAGTACTTC. Amino acid sequence: CASSPFGQTRDQETQYF.

The chain couples TRBV6-1 to TRBJ2-3; TRBD1 matches 10 bases. The CDR3 runs 14 residues. J lost 0 bases, V lost 8 bases, and 2 bases had no gene match. CDR1 and CDR2 (germline): MNHNS, SASEGT. The CDR3 spells CASRQGASTDTQYF. The CDR3 DNA reads TGTGCCAGCCGACAGGGGGCTAGCACAGATACGCAGTATTTT.

The rearrangement uses TRBV5-6 and TRBJ2-3; a weak D match, TRBD1 (6 bases). The CDR3 runs to 14 residues. Germline values: CDR1 SGHDT, CDR2 YYEEEE. The ends were cut back, 7 bases at V and 4 bases at J, with 16 bases in the middle. The CDR3 coding sequence is TGTGCCAGCGGACCTCCCGGACAGTCAGATACGCAGTATTTT. Its translation is CASGPPGQSDTQYF.

The chain uses TRBV5-1 and TRBJ2-2; D is undetermined. The CDR3 spans 15 residues. Germline CDR1 is SGHRS and CDR2 is YFSETQ. With 0 bases removed from V and 7 bases from J, the gap between germline ends came to 13 bases. CDR3 region: CASSLDGLQVGELFF. The CDR3 nucleotides read TGCGCCAGCAGCTTGGACGGCCTCCAGGTCGGGGAGCTGTTTTTT.

The J gene is TRBJ1-2, the V gene TRBV6-6; D perhaps matches TRBD1 (6 bases). CDR1 MNHNY and CDR2 SVGAGI come from the germline V gene (reference sequence). CDR3 size: 16 residues. V gave up 4 bases and J gave up 6 bases, with 21 bases separating them. CDR3 sequence: CASSSGGRISIHGYTF. The CDR3 coding sequence is TGTGCCAGCAGTTCGGGGGGGCGGATCAGCATTCATGGCTACACCTTC.

The rearrangement uses TRBV18 and TRBJ1-5, with TRBD1 matching over 7 bases. Germline loops: CDR1 KGHSH, CDR2 LQKENI. The CDR3 covers 15 residues. V shed 3 bases and J 0 bases; nucleotides not matched to a gene: 2. The CDR3 protein is CASSPGQHSNQPQHF. CDR3 coding DNA: TGTGCCAGCTCACCGGGACAGCATAGCAATCAGCCCCAGCATTTT.

This chain joins TRBV6-5 and TRBJ1-2, with 8 nucleotides matching TRBD1. Losses at the gene ends were 2 bases for V and 4 bases for J; bases not matched to a gene: 6. The CDR3 length is 15 residues. Germline loops: CDR1 MNHEY, CDR2 SVGAGI. CDR3 in DNA: TGTGCCAGCAGTTACCTTGGACAGGGAGGCTATGGCTACACCTTC. It is translated as CASSYLGQGGYGYTF.